What follows are 8 T cell receptor beta chains derived from one specimen sequenced in a study of early T cells in non-severe SARS-CoV-2 infection. MiXCR, run by TCRdb on the 5' RACE reads, gives a single entry per CDR3 protein. The table has 65,000 to 75,000 distinct CDR3 sequences, under 14% seen once; the top ten hold approximately 4.2%. Input material: whole blood. These receptors all stem from an adult who was a healthcare worker with PCR-confirmed SARS-CoV-2 infection or an uninfected control (not recorded which).

Only a few counts were recorded for this clonotype. The chain combines TRBV4-2 with TRBJ2-4; 11 nucleotides align to TRBD2. CDR1 is LGHNA, CDR2 YNFKEQ, per germline. V was pared by 8 bases and J by 3 bases, with 6 bases of the junction left unmatched. The CDR3 runs 15 residues. The CDR3 DNA reads as TGTGCCAGCCGGGCTAGCGGGGGGAGCAAAAACATTCAGTACTTC. This gives the protein CASRASGGSKNIQYF.

In this sample, this clonotype turned up many times. The V call is TRBV29-1, the J call TRBJ2-1; possible D gene TRBD2, 5 bases. Germline lookup yields CDR1 SQVTM and CDR2 ANQGSEA. The V end was cut by 7 bases, the J end by 6 bases, with 10 bases between. The CDR3 is 11 amino acids. The CDR3 is CSAPEGNEQFF. CDR3 nucleotides: TGCAGCGCACCTGAGGGCAATGAGCAGTTCTTC.

V gene TRBV29-1 combines with J gene TRBJ2-3; 12 bases match TRBD1. Germline lookup yields CDR1 SQVTM and CDR2 ANQGSEA. CDR3 length: 16 amino acids. V lost 2 bases to trimming and J lost 4 bases; unmatched junction nucleotides: 7. CDR3 sequence reads: CSVESPGQGAPDTQYF. For the CDR3, the DNA is TGCAGCGTTGAATCGCCGGGACAGGGGGCCCCAGATACGCAGTATTTT.

This clonotype was found many times. The CDR3 bases are TGTGCCAGCAGCCACTACAAACAGGACCCCTACGAGCAGTACTTC. It encodes CASSHYKQDPYEQYF. The chain recombines TRBV7-8 with TRBJ2-7; D is possibly TRBD1 (5 bases). Germline CDR1 is SGHVS and CDR2 is FQNEAQ. The CDR3 spans 15 residues. V was shortened by 5 bases and J by 2 bases, with 16 bases between the two germline ends.

Many counts were recorded for this clonotype. The J gene is TRBJ2-3, the V gene TRBV3-1, with D tentatively TRBD2 (6 bases). V was cut by 2 bases and J by 2 bases, with 20 bases left in between. This CDR3 is 18 amino acids long. The germline gives CDR1 LGHDT, CDR2 YNNKEL (reference sequence). DNA of the CDR3: TGTGCCAGCAGCCAATACTCACTAGCCCACCATTTCACAGATACGCAGTATTTT. This encodes CASSQYSLAHHFTDTQYF.

This clonotype was observed a few times. CDR3 sequence (DNA): TGTGCCAGCAGCGCGACTAGGAATGAGCAGTTCTTC. Translation gives CASSATRNEQFF. The chain couples TRBV7-2 to TRBJ2-1, with D possibly being TRBD2 (6 bases). The CDR3 has 12 amino acids. Deletions cut 5 bases from V and 7 bases from J, with 9 bases between. Germline lookup yields CDR1 SGHTA and CDR2 FQGNSA.

The J gene is TRBJ2-5, the V gene TRBV5-1; D is perhaps TRBD2 (6 bases). Trimming pared 4 bases from V and 5 bases from J, leaving 15 bases between. The CDR3 covers 14 residues. Germline CDR1 reads SGHRS; CDR2 reads YFSETQ. The CDR3 region is CASSLEEGWETQYF. The CDR3, as DNA: TGCGCCAGCAGCCTAGAGGAGGGCTGGGAGACCCAGTACTTC. Drawing the rest from reference TRBV5-1 and TRBJ2-5, the complete variable domain is KAGVTQTPRYLIKTRGQQVTLSCSPISGHRSVSWYQQTPGQGLQFLFEYFSETQRNKGNFPGRFSGRQFSNSRSEMNVSTLELGDSALYLCASSLEEGWETQYFGPGTRLLVL.

This clonotype was recorded at least ten times. The chain couples TRBV25-1 to TRBJ1-1; 7 positions agree with TRBD1. This CDR3 contains 13 residues. Unmatched junction bases numbered 9, after V lost 4 bases and J lost 10 bases. Germline V gives CDR1 MGHDK, CDR2 SYGVNS. For the CDR3, the DNA is TGTGCCAGCAGTGCCCAGGGGGGGGCCAGAGCTTTCTTT. Encoded protein: CASSAQGGARAFF.